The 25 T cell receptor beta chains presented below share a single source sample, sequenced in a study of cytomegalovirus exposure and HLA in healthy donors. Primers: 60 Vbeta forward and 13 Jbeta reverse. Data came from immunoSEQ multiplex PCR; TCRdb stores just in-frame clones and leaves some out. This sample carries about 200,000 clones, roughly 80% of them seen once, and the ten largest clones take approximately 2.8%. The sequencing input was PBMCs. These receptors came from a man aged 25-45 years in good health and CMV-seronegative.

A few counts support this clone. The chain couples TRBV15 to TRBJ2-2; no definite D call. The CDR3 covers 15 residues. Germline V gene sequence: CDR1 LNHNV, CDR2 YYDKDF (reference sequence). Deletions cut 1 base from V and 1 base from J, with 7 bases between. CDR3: CATSRVAENTGELFF. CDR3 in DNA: TGTGCCACCAGCAGAGTAGCAGAGAACACCGGGGAGCTGTTTTTT.

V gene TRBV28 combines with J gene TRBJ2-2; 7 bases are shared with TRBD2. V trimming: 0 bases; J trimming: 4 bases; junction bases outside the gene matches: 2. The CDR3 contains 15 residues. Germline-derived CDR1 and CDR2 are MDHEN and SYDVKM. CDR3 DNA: TGTGCCAGCAGTTTATGGGGCGGGGGCACCGGGGAGCTGTTTTTT. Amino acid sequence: CASSLWGGGTGELFF.

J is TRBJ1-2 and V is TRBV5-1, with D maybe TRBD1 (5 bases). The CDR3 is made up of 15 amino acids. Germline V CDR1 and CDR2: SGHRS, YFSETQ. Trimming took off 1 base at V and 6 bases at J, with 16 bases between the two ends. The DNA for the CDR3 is TGCGCCAGCAGCTTGATGTATGGGGGGGAGGATGGCTACACCTTC. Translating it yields CASSLMYGGEDGYTF.

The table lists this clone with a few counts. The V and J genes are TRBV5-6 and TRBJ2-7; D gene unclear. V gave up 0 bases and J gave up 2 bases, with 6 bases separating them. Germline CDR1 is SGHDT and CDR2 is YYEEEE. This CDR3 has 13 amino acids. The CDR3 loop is CASSLDSTYEQYF. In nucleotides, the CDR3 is TGTGCCAGCAGCTTGGACTCCACCTACGAGCAGTACTTC.

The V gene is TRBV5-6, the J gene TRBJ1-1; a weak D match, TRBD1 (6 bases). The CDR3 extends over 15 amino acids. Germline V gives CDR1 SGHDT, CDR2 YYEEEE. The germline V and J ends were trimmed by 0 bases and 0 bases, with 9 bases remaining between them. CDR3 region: CASSLAPGVNTEAFF. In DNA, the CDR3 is TGTGCCAGCAGCTTGGCCCCAGGGGTGAACACTGAAGCTTTCTTT.

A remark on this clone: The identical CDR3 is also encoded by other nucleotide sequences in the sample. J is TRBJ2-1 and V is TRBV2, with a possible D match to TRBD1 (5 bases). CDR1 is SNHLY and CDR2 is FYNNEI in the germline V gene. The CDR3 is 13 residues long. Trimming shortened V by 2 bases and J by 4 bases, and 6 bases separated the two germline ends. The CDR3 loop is CASSEQGYNEQFF. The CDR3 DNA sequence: TGTGCCAGCAGTGAACAGGGATACAATGAGCAGTTCTTC. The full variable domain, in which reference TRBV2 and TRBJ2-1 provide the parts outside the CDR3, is EPEVTQTPSHQVTQMGQEVILRCVPISNHLYFYWYRQILGQKVEFLVSFYNNEISEKSEIFDDQFSVERPDGSNFTLKIRSTKLEDSAMYFCASSEQGYNEQFFGPGTRLTVL.

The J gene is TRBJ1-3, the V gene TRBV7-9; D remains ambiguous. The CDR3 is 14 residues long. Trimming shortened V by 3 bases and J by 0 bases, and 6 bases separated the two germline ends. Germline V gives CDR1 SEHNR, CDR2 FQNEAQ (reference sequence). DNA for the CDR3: TGTGCCAGCAGCTTCGGGTCCTCTGGAAACACCATATATTTT. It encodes CASSFGSSGNTIYF. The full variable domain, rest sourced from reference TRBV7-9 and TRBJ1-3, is DTGVSQNPRHKITKRGQNVTFRCDPISEHNRLYWYRQTLGQGPEFLTYFQNEAQLEKSRLLSDRFSAERPKGSFSTLEIQRTEQGDSAMYLCASSFGSSGNTIYFGEGSWLTVV.

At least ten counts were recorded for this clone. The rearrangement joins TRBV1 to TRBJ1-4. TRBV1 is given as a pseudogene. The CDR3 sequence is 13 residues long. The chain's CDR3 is CTSSLKRREKLFF. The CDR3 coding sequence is TGCACCAGCAGCCTGAAGCGGCGTGAAAAACTGTTTTTT.

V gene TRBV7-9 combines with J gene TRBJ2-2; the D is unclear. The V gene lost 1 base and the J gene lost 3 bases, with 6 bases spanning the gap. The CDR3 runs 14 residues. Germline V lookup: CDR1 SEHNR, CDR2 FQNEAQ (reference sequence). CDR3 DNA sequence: TGTGCCAGCAGCTTAGGCCAGTACACCGGGGAGCTGTTTTTT. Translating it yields CASSLGQYTGELFF.

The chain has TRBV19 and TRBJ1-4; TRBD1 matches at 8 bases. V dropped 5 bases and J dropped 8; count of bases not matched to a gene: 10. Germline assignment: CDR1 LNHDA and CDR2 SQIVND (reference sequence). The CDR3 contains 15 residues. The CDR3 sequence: CASSSLDRVEEKLFF. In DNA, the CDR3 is TGTGCCAGTAGTTCCCTGGACAGGGTGGAGGAAAAACTGTTTTTT.

This chain's CDR3 is CSAYSRGAFF. CDR3 in DNA: TGCAGTGCTTACAGTCGGGGAGCTTTCTTT. V gene TRBV20-1 combines with J gene TRBJ1-1, with D uncertain. The CDR3 is 10 residues long. The germline V gene has CDR1 DFQATT and CDR2 SNEGSKA (reference sequence). The V and J ends lost 5 bases and 10 bases respectively, with 11 bases between them.

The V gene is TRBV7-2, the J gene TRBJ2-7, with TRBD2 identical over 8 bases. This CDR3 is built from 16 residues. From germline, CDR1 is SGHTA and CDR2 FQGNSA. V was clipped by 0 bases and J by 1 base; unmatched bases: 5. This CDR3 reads CASSLAKRGLSYEQYF. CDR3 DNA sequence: TGTGCCAGCAGCTTAGCGAAGCGGGGGTTATCCTACGAGCAGTACTTC.

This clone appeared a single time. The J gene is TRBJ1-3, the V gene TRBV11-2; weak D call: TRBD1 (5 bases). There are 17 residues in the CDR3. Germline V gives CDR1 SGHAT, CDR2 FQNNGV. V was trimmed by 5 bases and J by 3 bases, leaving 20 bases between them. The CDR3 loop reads CASSPISGGVGGNTIYF. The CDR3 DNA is TGTGCCAGCAGCCCGATATCCGGGGGAGTCGGTGGAAACACCATATATTTT.

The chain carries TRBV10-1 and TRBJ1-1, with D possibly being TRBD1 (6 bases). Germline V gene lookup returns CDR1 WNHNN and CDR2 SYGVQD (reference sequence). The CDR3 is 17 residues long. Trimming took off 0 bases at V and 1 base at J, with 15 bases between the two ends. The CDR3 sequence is CASSESRDKRENTEAFF. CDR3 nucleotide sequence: TGCGCCAGCAGTGAGTCGAGGGACAAAAGAGAGAACACTGAAGCTTTCTTT.

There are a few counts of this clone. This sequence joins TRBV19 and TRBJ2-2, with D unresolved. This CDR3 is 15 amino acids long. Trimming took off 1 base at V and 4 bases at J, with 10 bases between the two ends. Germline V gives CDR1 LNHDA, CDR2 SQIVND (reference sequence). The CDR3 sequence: CASSIGASPTGELFF. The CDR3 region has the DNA TGTGCCAGTAGTATAGGGGCCAGTCCCACCGGGGAGCTGTTTTTT.

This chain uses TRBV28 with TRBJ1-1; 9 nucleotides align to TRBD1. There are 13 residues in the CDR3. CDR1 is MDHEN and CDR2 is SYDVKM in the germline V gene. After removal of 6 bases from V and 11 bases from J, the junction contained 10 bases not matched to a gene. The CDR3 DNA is TGTGCCAGCAGGTCTCCCGGGACAGGGAACGCTTTCTTT. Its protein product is CASRSPGTGNAFF.

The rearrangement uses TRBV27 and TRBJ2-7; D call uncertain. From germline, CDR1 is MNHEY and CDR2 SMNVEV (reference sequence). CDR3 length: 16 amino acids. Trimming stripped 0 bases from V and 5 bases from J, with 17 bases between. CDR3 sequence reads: CASSLSRRPPGNEQYF. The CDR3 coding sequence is TGTGCCAGCAGTTTATCACGCAGGCCACCTGGCAACGAGCAGTACTTC.

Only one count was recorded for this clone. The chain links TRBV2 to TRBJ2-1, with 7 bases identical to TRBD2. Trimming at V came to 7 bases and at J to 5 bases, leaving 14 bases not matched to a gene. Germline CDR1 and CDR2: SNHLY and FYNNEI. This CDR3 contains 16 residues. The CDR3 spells CASTPPVGLGHNEQFF. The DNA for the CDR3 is TGTGCCAGCACTCCGCCAGTAGGACTAGGACACAATGAGCAGTTCTTC.

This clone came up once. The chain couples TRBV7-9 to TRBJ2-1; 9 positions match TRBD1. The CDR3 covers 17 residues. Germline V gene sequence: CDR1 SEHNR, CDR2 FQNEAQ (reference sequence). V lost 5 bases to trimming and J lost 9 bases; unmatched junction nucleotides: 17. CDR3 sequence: CASSPMVGTGFFTEQFF. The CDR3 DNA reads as TGTGCCAGCAGCCCCATGGTAGGGACAGGGTTTTTCACTGAGCAGTTCTTC. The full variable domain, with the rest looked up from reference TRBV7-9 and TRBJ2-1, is DTGVSQNPRHKITKRGQNVTFRCDPISEHNRLYWYRQTLGQGPEFLTYFQNEAQLEKSRLLSDRFSAERPKGSFSTLEIQRTEQGDSAMYLCASSPMVGTGFFTEQFFGPGTRLTVL.

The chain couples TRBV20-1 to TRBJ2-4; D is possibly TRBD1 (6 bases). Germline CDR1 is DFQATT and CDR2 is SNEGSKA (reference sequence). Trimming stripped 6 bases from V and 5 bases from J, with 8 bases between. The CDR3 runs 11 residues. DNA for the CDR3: TGCAGTGCAGGGGGAGAAAACATTCAGTACTTC. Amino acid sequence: CSAGGENIQYF.

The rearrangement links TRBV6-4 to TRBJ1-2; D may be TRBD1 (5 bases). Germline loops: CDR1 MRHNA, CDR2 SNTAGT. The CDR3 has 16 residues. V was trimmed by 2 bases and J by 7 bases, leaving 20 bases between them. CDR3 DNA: TGTGCCAGCAGTGACGGGACGGCCGGAACGGGGGGTGGCTACACCTTC. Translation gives CASSDGTAGTGGGYTF.

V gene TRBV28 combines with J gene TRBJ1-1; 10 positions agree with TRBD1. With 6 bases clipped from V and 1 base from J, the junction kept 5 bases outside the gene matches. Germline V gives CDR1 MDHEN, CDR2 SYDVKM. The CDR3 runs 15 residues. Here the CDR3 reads CASSPGTGANTEAFF. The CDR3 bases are TGTGCCAGCAGCCCTGGGACAGGGGCGAACACTGAAGCTTTCTTT. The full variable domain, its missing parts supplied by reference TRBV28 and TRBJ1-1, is DVKVTQSSRYLVKRTGEKVFLECVQDMDHENMFWYRQDPGLGLRLIYFSYDVKMKEKGDIPEGYSVSREKKERFSLILESASTNQTSMYLCASSPGTGANTEAFFGQGTRLTVV.

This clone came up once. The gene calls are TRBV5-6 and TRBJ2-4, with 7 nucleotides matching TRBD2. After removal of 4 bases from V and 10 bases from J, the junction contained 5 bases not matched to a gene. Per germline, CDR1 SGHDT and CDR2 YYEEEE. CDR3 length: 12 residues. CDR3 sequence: CASSAWGGIQYF. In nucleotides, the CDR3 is TGTGCCAGCAGCGCCTGGGGGGGAATTCAGTACTTC. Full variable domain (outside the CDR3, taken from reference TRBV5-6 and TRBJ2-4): DAGVTQSPTHLIKTRGQQVTLRCSPKSGHDTVSWYQQALGQGPQFIFQYYEEEERQRGNFPDRFSGHQFPNYSSELNVNALLLGDSALYLCASSAWGGIQYFGAGTRLSVL.

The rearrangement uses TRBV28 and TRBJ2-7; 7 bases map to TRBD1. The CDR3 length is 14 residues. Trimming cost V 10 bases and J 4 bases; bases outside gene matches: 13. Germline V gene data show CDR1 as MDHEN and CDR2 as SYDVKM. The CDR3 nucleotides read TGTGCCACCACATTAGACAGGGTGTTGTACGAGCAGTACTTC. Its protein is CATTLDRVLYEQYF.

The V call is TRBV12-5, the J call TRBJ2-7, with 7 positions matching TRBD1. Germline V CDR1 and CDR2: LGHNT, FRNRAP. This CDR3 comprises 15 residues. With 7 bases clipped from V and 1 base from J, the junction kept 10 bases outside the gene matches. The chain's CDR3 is CASAPTGFESYEQYF. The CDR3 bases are TGTGCTAGTGCCCCGACAGGGTTTGAGTCCTACGAGCAGTACTTC.